Below, 11 T cell receptor beta chains from the same sample are listed, as sequenced in a study of long-term antiretroviral therapy in people with HIV. They ran version v3.0 of the immunoSEQ assay at survey level. Clones were sequenced by immunoSEQ multiplex PCR, and TCRdb holds only the in-frame ones, with some missing. The table includes under 40,000 clones, 80% to 90% detected once. Sequencing was performed on unsorted PBMCs, taken just over 2.7 years before starting antiretroviral therapy. These receptors were taken from a woman aged 25 to 39 with HIV.

J is TRBJ2-2 and V is TRBV7-6; no firm D call. This CDR3 has 16 amino acids. Trimming removed 3 bases from V and 7 bases from J, with 18 bases in between. Germline CDR1 reads SGHVS; CDR2 reads FNYEAQ. The CDR3 region has the DNA TGTGCCAGCAGCTTCCCGGGCCACAACTGGGACGGGGAGCTGTTTTTT. Protein: CASSFPGHNWDGELFF.

The V call is TRBV5-1, the J call TRBJ1-5, with D tentatively TRBD1 (6 bases). V was trimmed by 4 bases and J by 4 bases, leaving 9 bases between them. The CDR3 runs to 13 residues. The germline gives CDR1 SGHRS, CDR2 YFSETQ. The CDR3 sequence is CASSVGHNQPQHF. The CDR3 nucleotides are TGCGCCAGCAGCGTGGGACATAATCAGCCCCAGCATTTT.

V usage is TRBV14 and J usage is TRBJ2-7; TRBD1 matches 8 bases. The CDR3 covers 14 residues. Germline V gene data show CDR1 as SGHDN and CDR2 as FVKESK. V was pared by 6 bases and J by 6 bases, with 10 bases of the junction left unmatched. The chain's CDR3 is CASRNRGCAREQYV. The CDR3 DNA reads as TGTGCCAGCAGAAACAGGGGGTGCGCGCGCGAGCAGTACGTC.

The rearrangement links TRBV30 to TRBJ1-6; D unclear. Per the germline V gene, CDR1 is GTSNPN and CDR2 is SVGIG (reference sequence). V lost 4 bases and J 6 bases, leaving 16 bases between the germline ends. The CDR3 has 15 amino acids. CDR3 coding DNA: TGTGCCTGGATATATAATGGGAAAAGTAATTCACCCCTCCACTTT. Protein: CAWIYNGKSNSPLHF.

The chain has TRBV13 and TRBJ2-3, with TRBD2 matching 9 bases. V trimming: 5 bases; J trimming: 2 bases; junction bases outside the gene matches: 14. The germline CDR1 and CDR2 sequences are PRHDT and FYEKMQ (reference sequence). The CDR3 is 18 residues long. The CDR3 reads CASSRSSGSGGYTDTQYF. DNA for the CDR3: TGTGCCAGCAGCCGCTCTTCGGGTAGCGGGGGCTACACAGATACGCAGTATTTT.

The chain is built from TRBV25-1 and TRBJ1-2, with 10 positions matching TRBD1. The CDR3 is 13 residues long. Germline CDR1 is MGHDK and CDR2 is SYGVNS. J lost 6 bases, V lost 6 bases, and 4 bases had no gene match. The CDR3 here is CASSSTGGDGYTF. The DNA of the CDR3 is TGTGCCAGCAGCTCGACAGGGGGCGATGGCTACACCTTC.

The chain couples TRBV2 to TRBJ1-5; TRBD1 is a possible D gene (6 bases). Germline CDR1 SNHLY, CDR2 FYNNEI. There are 13 residues in the CDR3. Trimming cost V 5 bases and J 7 bases, with 12 bases left between them. CDR3 residues: CASSTTGPQPQHF. CDR3 coding DNA: TGTGCCAGCAGTACTACAGGGCCCCAGCCCCAGCATTTT.

This rearrangement joins TRBV19 to TRBJ1-2, with 7 bases that match TRBD1. This CDR3 has 15 residues. Germline-derived CDR1 and CDR2 are LNHDA and SQIVND (reference sequence). V shed 4 bases and J 8 bases; nucleotides not matched to a gene: 13. The DNA for the CDR3 is TGTGCCAGTAGTAACGACAGGGCCCCCACGTCGGGCTACACCTTC. It is translated as CASSNDRAPTSGYTF.

The gene calls are TRBV10-3 and TRBJ2-2, with D hard to call. Trimming removed 3 bases from V and 0 bases from J, with 8 bases in between. Germline loops: CDR1 ENHRY, CDR2 SYGVKD. This CDR3 region has 15 residues. The CDR3 reads CAISESAANTGELFF. CDR3 DNA: TGTGCCATCAGTGAAAGCGCCGCGAACACCGGGGAGCTGTTTTTT.

There are a few counts of this clone. The CDR3 DNA reads as TGTGCCTGGAGTAGGCAGGACACAGATAATTCACCCCTCCACTTT. It is translated as CAWSRQDTDNSPLHF. The rearrangement uses TRBV30 and TRBJ1-6, with D possibly being TRBD1 (5 bases). The germline V and J ends were trimmed by 2 bases and 5 bases, with 13 bases remaining between them. The CDR3 runs to 15 residues. Germline CDR1 reads GTSNPN; CDR2 reads SVGIG (reference sequence).

J is TRBJ1-3 and V is TRBV6-1; TRBD1 agrees at 11 bases. J lost 3 bases, V lost 4 bases, and 2 bases had no gene match. There are 15 residues in the CDR3. The germline gives CDR1 MNHNS, CDR2 SASEGT. The CDR3 sequence is CASSGTGGYGNTIYF. The DNA of the CDR3 is TGTGCCAGCAGTGGGACAGGGGGCTATGGAAACACCATATATTTT.